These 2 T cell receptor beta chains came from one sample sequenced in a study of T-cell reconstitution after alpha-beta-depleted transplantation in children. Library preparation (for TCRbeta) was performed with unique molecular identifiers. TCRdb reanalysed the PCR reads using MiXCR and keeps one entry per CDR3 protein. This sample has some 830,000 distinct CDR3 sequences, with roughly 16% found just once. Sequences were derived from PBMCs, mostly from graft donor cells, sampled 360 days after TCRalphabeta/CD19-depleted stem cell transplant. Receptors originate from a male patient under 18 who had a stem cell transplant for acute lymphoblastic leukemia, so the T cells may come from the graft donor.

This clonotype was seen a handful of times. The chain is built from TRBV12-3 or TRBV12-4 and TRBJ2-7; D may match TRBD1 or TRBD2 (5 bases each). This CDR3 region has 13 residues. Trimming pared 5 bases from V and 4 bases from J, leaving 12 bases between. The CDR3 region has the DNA TGTGCCAGCAGTCCCAGGGACCAATACGAGCAGTACTTC. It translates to CASSPRDQYEQYF.

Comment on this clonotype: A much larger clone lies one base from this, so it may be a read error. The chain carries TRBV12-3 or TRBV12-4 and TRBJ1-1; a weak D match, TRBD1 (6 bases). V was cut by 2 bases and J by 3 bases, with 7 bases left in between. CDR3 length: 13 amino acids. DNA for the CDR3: TGTGCCAGCAGTTTAAGGGGGGACACTGAAGCTTTCTTT. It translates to CASSLRGDTEAFF.